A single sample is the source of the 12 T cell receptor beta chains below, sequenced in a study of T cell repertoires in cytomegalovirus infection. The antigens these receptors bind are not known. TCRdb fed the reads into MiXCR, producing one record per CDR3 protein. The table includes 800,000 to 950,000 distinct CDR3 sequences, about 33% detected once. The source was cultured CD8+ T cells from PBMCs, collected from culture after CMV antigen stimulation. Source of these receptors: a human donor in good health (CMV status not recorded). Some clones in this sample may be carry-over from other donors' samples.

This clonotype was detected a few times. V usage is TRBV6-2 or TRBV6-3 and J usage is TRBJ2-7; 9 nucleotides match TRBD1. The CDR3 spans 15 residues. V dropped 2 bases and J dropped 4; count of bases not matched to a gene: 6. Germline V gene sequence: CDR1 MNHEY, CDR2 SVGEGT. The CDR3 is CASSYADRGTYEQYV. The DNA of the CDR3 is TGTGCCAGCAGTTACGCCGACAGGGGGACGTACGAGCAGTACGTC.

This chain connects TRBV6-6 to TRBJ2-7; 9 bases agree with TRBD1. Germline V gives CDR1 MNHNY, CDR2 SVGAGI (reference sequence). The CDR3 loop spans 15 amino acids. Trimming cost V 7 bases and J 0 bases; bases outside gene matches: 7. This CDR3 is CASTPGQGLSYEQYF. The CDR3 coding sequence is TGTGCCAGCACCCCGGGACAGGGCCTCTCCTACGAGCAGTACTTC.

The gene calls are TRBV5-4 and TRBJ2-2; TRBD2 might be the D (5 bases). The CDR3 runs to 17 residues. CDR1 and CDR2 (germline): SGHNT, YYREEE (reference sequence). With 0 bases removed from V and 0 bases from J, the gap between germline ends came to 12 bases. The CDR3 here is CASSLDVATTNTGELFF. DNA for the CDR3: TGTGCCAGCAGCTTGGACGTTGCGACTACGAACACCGGGGAGCTGTTTTTT.

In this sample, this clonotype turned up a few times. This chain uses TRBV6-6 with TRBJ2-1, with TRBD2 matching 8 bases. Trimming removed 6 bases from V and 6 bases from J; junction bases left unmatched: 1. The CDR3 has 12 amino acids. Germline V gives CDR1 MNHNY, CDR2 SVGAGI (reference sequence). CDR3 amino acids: CASRTSGNEQFF. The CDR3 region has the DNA TGTGCCAGCAGAACTAGCGGCAATGAGCAGTTCTTC.

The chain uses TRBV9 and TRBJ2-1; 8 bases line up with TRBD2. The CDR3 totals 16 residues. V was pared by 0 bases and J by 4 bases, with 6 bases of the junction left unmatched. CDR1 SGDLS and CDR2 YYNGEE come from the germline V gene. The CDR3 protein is CASSVGDSGTYNEQFF. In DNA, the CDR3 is TGTGCCAGCAGCGTAGGCGATAGCGGGACTTACAATGAGCAGTTCTTC.

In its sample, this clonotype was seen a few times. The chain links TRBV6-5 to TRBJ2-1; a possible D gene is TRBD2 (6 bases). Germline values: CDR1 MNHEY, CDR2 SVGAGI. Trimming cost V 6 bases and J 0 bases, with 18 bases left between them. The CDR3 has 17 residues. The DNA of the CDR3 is TGTGCCAGCAGCCTTAATCCAGGACTAAGCTCCTACAATGAGCAGTTCTTC. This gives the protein CASSLNPGLSSYNEQFF.

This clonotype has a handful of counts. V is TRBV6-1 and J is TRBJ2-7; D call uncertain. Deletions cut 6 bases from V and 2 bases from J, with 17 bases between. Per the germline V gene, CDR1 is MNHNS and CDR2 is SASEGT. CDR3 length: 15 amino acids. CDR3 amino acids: CASRLYTLEPYEQYV. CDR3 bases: TGTGCCAGCAGATTATACACATTGGAGCCCTACGAGCAGTACGTC.

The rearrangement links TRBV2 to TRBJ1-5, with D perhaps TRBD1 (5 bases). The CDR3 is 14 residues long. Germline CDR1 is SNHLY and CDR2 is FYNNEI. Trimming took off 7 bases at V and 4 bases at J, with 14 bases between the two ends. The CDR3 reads CASKERAGNQPQHF. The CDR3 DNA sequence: TGTGCCAGCAAAGAGAGGGCAGGGAATCAGCCCCAGCATTTT.

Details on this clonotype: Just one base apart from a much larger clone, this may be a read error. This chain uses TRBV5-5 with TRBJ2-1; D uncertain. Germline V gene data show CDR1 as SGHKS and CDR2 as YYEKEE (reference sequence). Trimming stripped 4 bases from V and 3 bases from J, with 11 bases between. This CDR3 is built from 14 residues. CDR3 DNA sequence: TGTGCCAGCAGCCCCGAGTTGGTCTACAATGAGCAGTTCTTC. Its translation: CASSPELVYNEQFF.

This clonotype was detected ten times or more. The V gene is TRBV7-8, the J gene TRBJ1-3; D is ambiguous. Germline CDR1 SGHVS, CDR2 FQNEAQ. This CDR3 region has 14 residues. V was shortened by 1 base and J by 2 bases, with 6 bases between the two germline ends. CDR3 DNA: TGTGCCAGCAGCTTAGTGGCGACTGGAAACACCATATATTTT. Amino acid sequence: CASSLVATGNTIYF.

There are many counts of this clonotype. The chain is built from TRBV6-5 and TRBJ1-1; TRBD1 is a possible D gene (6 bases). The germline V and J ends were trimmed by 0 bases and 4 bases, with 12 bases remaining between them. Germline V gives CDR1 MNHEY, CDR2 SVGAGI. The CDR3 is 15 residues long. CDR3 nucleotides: TGTGCCAGCAGTTACTCGCCGGGGGCGGGCACTGAAGCTTTCTTT. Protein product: CASSYSPGAGTEAFF.

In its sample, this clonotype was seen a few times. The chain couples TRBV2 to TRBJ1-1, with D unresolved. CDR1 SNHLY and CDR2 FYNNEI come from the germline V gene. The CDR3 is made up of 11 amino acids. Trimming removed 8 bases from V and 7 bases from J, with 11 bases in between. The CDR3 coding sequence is TGTGCCAGCCTTGGATCGTTTGAAGCTTTCTTT. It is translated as CASLGSFEAFF.